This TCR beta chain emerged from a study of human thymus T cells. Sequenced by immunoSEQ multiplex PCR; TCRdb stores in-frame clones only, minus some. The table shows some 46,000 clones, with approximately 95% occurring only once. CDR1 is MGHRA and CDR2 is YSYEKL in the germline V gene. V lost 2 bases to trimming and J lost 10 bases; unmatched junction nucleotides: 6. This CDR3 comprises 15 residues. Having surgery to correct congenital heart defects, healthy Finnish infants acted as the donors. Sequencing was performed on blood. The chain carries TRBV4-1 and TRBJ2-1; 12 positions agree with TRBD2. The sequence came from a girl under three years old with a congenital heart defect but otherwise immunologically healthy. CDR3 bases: TGCGCCAGCAGCCAAAGTCTAGCGGGAGGGCAGGAGCAGTTCTTC. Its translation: CASSQSLAGGQEQFF.